These 10 T cell receptor beta chains were all obtained from the same sample, sequenced in a study of identifying expanded T cells in peripheral blood. The method was immunoSEQ multiplex PCR; TCRdb's version includes in-frame clones alone and lacks a portion of them. The sample contains approximately 58,000 clones, around 81% of which appear only once. Sequenced sample: blood. These receptor sequences come from a person between 18 and 75 years old in good health.

V gene TRBV9 combines with J gene TRBJ2-5, with D possibly matching TRBD2 (6 bases). V lost 4 bases and J lost 8, with 18 bases in between. The CDR3 is 14 residues long. Germline assignment: CDR1 SGDLS and CDR2 YYNGEE. CDR3 nucleotides: TGTGCCAGCAGCCCGGGACTCGAAAGGGGAACCCAGTACTTC. Its translation is CASSPGLERGTQYF.

The J gene is TRBJ2-3, the V gene TRBV19; 12 bases fit TRBD2. The CDR3 is made up of 17 amino acids. V gave up 10 bases and J gave up 0 bases; unmatched junction bases: 11. The germline CDR1 and CDR2 sequences are LNHDA and SQIVND (reference sequence). Here the CDR3 reads CATTGLAGGFSTDTQYF. DNA for the CDR3: TGTGCCACCACAGGTCTAGCGGGAGGGTTTAGCACAGATACGCAGTATTTT. The full variable domain, with the rest looked up from reference TRBV19 and TRBJ2-3, is DGGITQSPKYLFRKEGQNVTLSCEQNLNHDAMYWYRQDPGQGLRLIYYSQIVNDFQKGDIAEGYSVSREKKESFPLTVTSAQKNPTAFYLCATTGLAGGFSTDTQYFGPGTRLTVL.

The chain links TRBV27 to TRBJ2-1; D is ambiguous. The germline V gene encodes CDR1 MNHEY and CDR2 SMNVEV (reference sequence). CDR3 size: 13 residues. Deletions cut 0 bases from V and 5 bases from J, with 5 bases between. The CDR3 DNA reads TGTGCCAGCAGTTTATCGCCAAACAATGAGCAGTTCTTC. Protein sequence: CASSLSPNNEQFF.

The chain employs TRBV5-4 and TRBJ2-6; the D is unclear. CDR1 SGHNT and CDR2 YYREEE come from the germline V gene (reference sequence). The CDR3 is 14 residues long. The V end lost 4 bases, the J end lost 4 bases, and 9 bases lay between the germline ends. The CDR3 sequence: CASSTSTGANVLTF. CDR3 sequence (DNA): TGTGCCAGCAGCACTTCAACAGGGGCCAACGTCCTGACTTTC.

This sequence joins TRBV5-1 and TRBJ1-1; D gene uncertain. This CDR3 is built from 14 residues. Trimming removed 5 bases from V and 0 bases from J, with 11 bases in between. CDR1 and CDR2 (germline): SGHRS, YFSETQ. In DNA form, the CDR3 reads TGCGCCAGCAGTGGCCTTACCGTGAACACTGAAGCTTTCTTT. It is translated as CASSGLTVNTEAFF.

This chain connects TRBV7-2 to TRBJ2-3, with TRBD1 matching over 7 bases. The V gene's germline CDR1 is SGHTA and CDR2 FQGNSA. The CDR3 length is 14 residues. After removal of 4 bases from V and 8 bases from J, the junction contained 9 bases not matched to a gene. CDR3 DNA sequence: TGTGCCAGCAGCTCGGGACAGTTGTATGGTACGCAGTATTTT. It yields the protein CASSSGQLYGTQYF.

This sequence joins TRBV4-1 and TRBJ2-7, with D perhaps TRBD1 or TRBD2 (5 bases each). The germline V and J ends were trimmed by 4 bases and 7 bases, with 20 bases remaining between them. Germline V gives CDR1 MGHRA, CDR2 YSYEKL. This CDR3 spans 15 amino acids. The CDR3 reads CASSLISMGTGEQYF. CDR3 bases: TGCGCCAGCAGCCTAATATCGATGGGGACGGGAGAGCAGTACTTC.

The V and J genes are TRBV2 and TRBJ1-4, with TRBD1 matching 7 bases. Unmatched junction bases numbered 6, after V lost 8 bases and J lost 0 bases. The CDR3 is 15 amino acids. Germline lookup yields CDR1 SNHLY and CDR2 FYNNEI. CDR3 DNA: TGTGCCAGCGGAGGGACAGACGCAACTAATGAAAAACTGTTTTTT. It specifies CASGGTDATNEKLFF.

CDR3 sequence: CASSLGTDTEAFF. CDR3 nucleotide sequence: TGTGCCAGCTCACTTGGGACAGACACTGAAGCTTTCTTT. This chain connects TRBV18 to TRBJ1-1, with 7 bases fitting TRBD1. The CDR3 length is 13 residues. The trim removed 4 bases at V and 3 bases at J, leaving 2 bases unmatched. CDR1 and CDR2 from the germline V gene are KGHSH and LQKENI.

The rearrangement uses TRBV5-1 and TRBJ2-1; 7 bases agree with TRBD1. Germline trimming cut 0 bases from V and 6 bases from J; bases unmatched to any gene: 3. The CDR3 length is 14 residues. Germline loops: CDR1 SGHRS, CDR2 YFSETQ. CDR3 sequence: CASSLGDSINEQFF. The CDR3 coding sequence is TGCGCCAGCAGCTTGGGGGACAGCATCAATGAGCAGTTCTTC.